The 17 T cell receptor beta chains below were found in one sample sequenced in a study of beta chain features in type 1 diabetes. Expressed TCRB transcripts were sequenced, since all the RNA that had been isolated was reverse transcribed. Libraries were prepared by immunoSEQ multiplex PCR; TCRdb keeps only in-frame clonotypes and omits some of them. The repertoire holds hundreds of thousands of clones, 12% to 15% seen once, with more than 6.5% in the top ten. The sample consisted of central memory CD4+ T cells from blood. The receptors originated from a man between 25 and 39 years old in good health.

J is TRBJ1-2 and V is TRBV5-1; 9 bases line up with TRBD1. The CDR3 is 14 residues long. Germline V lookup: CDR1 SGHRS, CDR2 YFSETQ. The junction had 5 bases not matched to a gene; V was cut back by 6 bases and J by 2 bases. The CDR3 here is CASTPGQGNYGYTF. In DNA, the CDR3 is TGCGCCAGCACCCCAGGACAGGGGAACTATGGCTACACCTTC.

This clone was seen ten or more times. The same CDR3 also results from other DNA sequences found in this sample. The gene calls are TRBV9 and TRBJ1-1; 8 nucleotides agree with TRBD1. The CDR3 covers 15 residues. Looked up from germline, CDR1 is SGDLS and CDR2 is YYNGEE. V dropped 3 bases and J dropped 1; count of bases not matched to a gene: 5. The CDR3 DNA reads TGTGCCAGCAGCGCAACCGGGACAGGGAACACTGAAGCTTTCTTT. This translates into CASSATGTGNTEAFF.

This clone was counted many times. The identical CDR3 is also encoded by other nucleotide sequences in the sample. The V and J genes are TRBV18 and TRBJ2-7, with a possible D match to TRBD2 (7 bases). Germline CDR1 and CDR2: KGHSH and LQKENI. The CDR3 sequence is 14 residues long. V dropped 5 bases and J dropped 3 bases, with 14 bases sitting between them. The CDR3 region is CASSTGGQGYEQYF. The CDR3 DNA follows: TGTGCCAGCTCAACCGGGGGGCAGGGCTACGAGCAGTACTTC.

The CDR3 DNA is TGTGCCACCAGCAGAGATCCTAGCAATCAGCCCCAGCATTTT. The encoded protein is CATSRDPSNQPQHF. The chain employs TRBV15 and TRBJ1-5; D is unclear. The CDR3 loop spans 14 amino acids. V was pared by 0 bases and J by 0 bases, with 3 bases between. Germline V lookup: CDR1 LNHNV, CDR2 YYDKDF (reference sequence).

The chain carries TRBV5-4 and TRBJ2-5; a possible D gene is TRBD2 (6 bases). Germline values: CDR1 SGHNT, CDR2 YYREEE (reference sequence). CDR3 length equals 17 residues. Trimming cost V 2 bases and J 5 bases, with 22 bases left between them. CDR3 region: CASSLVPSGSTGETQYF. The CDR3 nucleotides read TGTGCCAGCAGCTTAGTGCCGAGCGGGTCAACCGGGGAGACCCAGTACTTC.

This clone was observed at least ten times. The chain recombines TRBV5-6 with TRBJ1-1, with D uncertain. Trimming shortened V by 0 bases and J by 3 bases, and 9 bases separated the two germline ends. The CDR3 is made up of 14 amino acids. Germline V gives CDR1 SGHDT, CDR2 YYEEEE. CDR3 nucleotides: TGTGCCAGCAGCTTGGTAACCGGGTACACTGAAGCTTTCTTT. Translation gives CASSLVTGYTEAFF.

This chain connects TRBV25-1 to TRBJ2-1; D call uncertain. In germline, CDR1 is MGHDK, CDR2 SYGVNS. V shed 7 bases and J shed 8 bases, with 9 bases lying between them. The CDR3 is 11 residues long. CDR3 region: CASNRLDEQFF. DNA for the CDR3: TGTGCCAGCAACAGACTGGATGAGCAGTTCTTC.

This clone was counted a few times. The chain combines TRBV7-9 with TRBJ2-1, with a possible D match to TRBD1 (6 bases). CDR3 length: 13 residues. Per the germline V gene, CDR1 is SEHNR and CDR2 is FQNEAQ (reference sequence). Trimming cost V 3 bases and J 8 bases, with 11 bases left between them. The CDR3 here is CASSFTGLDEQFF. The CDR3 DNA sequence: TGTGCCAGCAGCTTTACAGGGTTAGATGAGCAGTTCTTC.

Regarding this clone: Other DNA variants within this sample encode the same CDR3. V gene TRBV7-2 combines with J gene TRBJ2-5, with TRBD1 identical over 10 bases. The CDR3 covers 14 residues. Germline V lookup: CDR1 SGHTA, CDR2 FQGNSA. V lost 5 bases, J lost 5 bases, and 5 bases stayed unmatched. The CDR3 here is CASSPDRGRETQYF. For the CDR3, the DNA is TGTGCCAGCAGCCCCGACAGGGGGCGTGAGACCCAGTACTTC.

The table lists this clone with a few counts. This rearrangement joins TRBV5-8 to TRBJ1-2; D call uncertain. CDR1 is SGHTS, CDR2 YDEGEE, per germline. Trimming took off 0 bases at V and 6 bases at J, with 12 bases between the two ends. CDR3 size: 14 residues. The CDR3 region has the DNA TGTGCCAGCAGCTTGGGTGGGGTTCCCCATGGCTACACCTTC. Translating gives CASSLGGVPHGYTF.

This clone was found a few times. This chain joins TRBV7-9 and TRBJ2-5, with D possibly being TRBD2 (5 bases). Trimming shortened V by 4 bases and J by 10 bases, and 13 bases separated the two germline ends. The CDR3 runs to 12 residues. Germline V gene lookup returns CDR1 SEHNR and CDR2 FQNEAQ (reference sequence). The CDR3 DNA sequence: TGTGCCAGCAGCTATAATCGGGAAAGCCAGTACTTC. Protein product: CASSYNRESQYF.

This clone has only a few counts. V is TRBV11-2 and J is TRBJ1-2; no clear D. Germline V gene lookup returns CDR1 SGHAT and CDR2 FQNNGV. The V and J ends lost 3 bases and 2 bases respectively, with 7 bases between them. The CDR3 is 13 residues long. The CDR3 DNA is TGTGCCAGCAGCTTCTCGCCGAACTATGGCTACACCTTC. The encoded protein is CASSFSPNYGYTF.

CDR3 in amino acids: CASSYGTAGTQYF. The CDR3 DNA reads TGTGCCAGCAGCTACGGGACTGCGGGGACCCAGTACTTC. J is TRBJ2-5 and V is TRBV11-2; tentative D call: TRBD2 (6 bases). Germline CDR1 reads SGHAT; CDR2 reads FQNNGV. Trimming left V 4 bases short and J 7 bases short, with 13 bases between. The CDR3 totals 13 residues.

There are many counts of this clone. The rearrangement joins TRBV18 to TRBJ2-7; D not resolved. The CDR3 covers 15 residues. Germline V lookup: CDR1 KGHSH, CDR2 LQKENI. The ends were cut back, 4 bases at V and 5 bases at J, with 18 bases in the middle. CDR3 amino acids: CASSRDYGPKHEQYV. The CDR3 coding sequence is TGTGCCAGCTCACGTGATTATGGACCGAAACACGAGCAGTACGTC.

This chain joins TRBV15 and TRBJ2-7; D is possibly TRBD1 (6 bases). This CDR3 is built from 15 residues. Trimming took 1 base from V and 5 from J, leaving 15 bases between them. Germline V CDR1 and CDR2: LNHNV, YYDKDF (reference sequence). The CDR3 nucleotides read TGTGCCACCAGCAGAGGGACGCCAGGGGTCAACGAGCAGTACTTC. Protein sequence: CATSRGTPGVNEQYF.

The V gene is TRBV14, the J gene TRBJ2-6; D unresolved. The CDR3 covers 14 residues. V shed 6 bases and J shed 0 bases, with 6 bases lying between them. Germline loops: CDR1 SGHDN, CDR2 FVKESK. The CDR3 coding sequence is TGTGCCAGCAGTCGTTCCTCTGGGGCCAACGTCCTGACTTTC. Protein product: CASSRSSGANVLTF.

J is TRBJ2-5 and V is TRBV4-1; D not resolved. The V gene lost 0 bases and the J gene lost 2 bases, with 13 bases spanning the gap. Per germline, CDR1 MGHRA and CDR2 YSYEKL. The CDR3 is made up of 16 amino acids. CDR3 nucleotide sequence: TGCGCCAGCAGCCAAGAAGGGTGGGCCACGCAAGAGACCCAGTACTTC. The encoded protein is CASSQEGWATQETQYF.